These T cell receptor beta chains were read from a single sample in a study of cytomegalovirus exposure and HLA in healthy donors. TCRdb keeps only in-frame clones here, not all; method: immunoSEQ multiplex PCR. The profile shows roughly 330,000 clones, around 90% of them singletons. Sample: PBMCs. Source of these receptors: a woman in her 30s in good health and CMV-seropositive. Each CDR3 is given with its conserved first and last residue. A D gene is named only where the DNA matches it firmly.

TRBV7-2	TRBJ2-3	NA	TGTGCCAGCGGTACAGGGTCAGATACGCAGTATTTT	CASGTGSDTQYF
TRBV27	TRBJ2-7	NA	TGTGCCAGCAGTCCCTATAAGACCTACGAGCAGTACTTC	CASSPYKTYEQYF
TRBV9	TRBJ2-2	NA	TGTGCCAGCAGCGTACGGGGAAGGTTTTCCCCCGGGGAGCTGTTTTTT	CASSVRGRFSPGELFF
TRBV5-4	TRBJ1-1	NA	TGTGCCAGCAGCCCGGAGGCCGCCAGGGCGGGGAACACTGAAGCTTTCTTT	CASSPEAARAGNTEAFF
TRBV4-2	TRBJ2-2	NA	TGTGCCAGCAGCCAAGATCGGTCGGACTGGGTCAAGGGCTGGGAGCTGTTTTTT	CASSQDRSDWVKGWELFF
TRBV27	TRBJ1-1	NA	TGTGCCAGCAGTTTATCTGGCACTGAAGCTTTCTTT	CASSLSGTEAFF
TRBV13	TRBJ2-3	NA	TGTGCCAGCAGCTCAATGACAGGCAGCACAGATACGCAGTATTTT	CASSSMTGSTDTQYF
TRBV10-1	TRBJ2-6	NA	TGCGCCAGCAAGGACCCAAAGAACCACTCTGGGGCCAACGTCCTGACTTTC	CASKDPKNHSGANVLTF
TRBV30	TRBJ2-1	NA	TGTGCCTGGAGTCGTGGCCGCAATGAGCAGTTCTTC	CAWSRGRNEQFF
TRBV16	TRBJ1-2	NA	TGTGCCAGCAGCCGCGGGGGTTGGAGCTATGGCTACACCTTC	CASSRGGWSYGYTF
TRBV6-6	TRBJ1-4	TRBD1	TGTGCCAGCAGCCCCGGGACAGGGTATGAAAAACTGTTTTTT	CASSPGTGYEKLFF
TRBV7-6	TRBJ2-2	TRBD2	TGTGCCAGCAGCCAGCCGGCTAGCGGGAGAGACACCGGGGAGCTGTTTTTT	CASSQPASGRDTGELFF
TRBV7-9	TRBJ2-2	NA	TGTGCCAGCAGTATACAGTCCACCGGGGAGCTGTTTTTT	CASSIQSTGELFF
TRBV30	TRBJ1-1	NA	TGTGCCTGGAGCCCGATCGGTGGCACTGAAGCTTTCTTT	CAWSPIGGTEAFF
TRBV11-2	TRBJ2-7	TRBD2	TGTGCCAGCACCAAACTAGCGGGAGCGTTTTCGGTCCACGAGCAGTACTTC	CASTKLAGAFSVHEQYF